The 25 T cell receptor beta chains below were found in one sample sequenced in a study of blood T cell repertoires in COVID-19. Clones were read by immunoSEQ multiplex PCR, and TCRdb kept only the in-frame ones, dropping some. The top ten hold 1.4% of the sample, which has about 430,000 clones, nearly 90% seen once. The sequenced sample was PBMCs or T cells enriched from blood (not recorded which). Receptors originate from a woman aged 18-29 years who had been exposed to COVID-19.

V gene TRBV6-5 combines with J gene TRBJ2-3; 12 nucleotides agree with TRBD1. CDR1 MNHEY and CDR2 SVGAGI come from the germline V gene. This CDR3 is 14 amino acids long. The ends lost 5 bases at V and 7 bases at J; junction bases unmatched: 4. This chain's CDR3 is CASSQGQGANTQYF. CDR3 DNA sequence: TGTGCCAGCAGTCAGGGACAGGGGGCAAATACGCAGTATTTT.

This clone has just a few counts. This sequence joins TRBV4-1 and TRBJ2-2, with a tentative D call TRBD2 (7 bases). The V gene's germline CDR1 is MGHRA and CDR2 YSYEKL. CDR3 length: 16 residues. V lost 3 bases and J lost 7, with 18 bases in between. CDR3 bases: TGCGCCAGCAGCCACCCCCCGCGGGGGCGAGGCGGGGAGCTGTTTTTT. Translation: CASSHPPRGRGGELFF.

The V gene is TRBV11-2, the J gene TRBJ2-7; D unresolved. V was clipped by 1 base and J by 5 bases, with 9 bases between them. Germline lookup yields CDR1 SGHAT and CDR2 FQNNGV. There are 13 residues in the CDR3. The CDR3 loop reads CASSLVWLDEQYF. The CDR3, as DNA: TGTGCCAGCAGCTTAGTATGGCTAGACGAGCAGTACTTC.

This chain links TRBV5-1 with TRBJ2-7, with unresolved D. CDR3 length: 11 residues. V gave up 4 bases and J gave up 3 bases, with 5 bases separating them. CDR1 and CDR2 (germline): SGHRS, YFSETQ. CDR3 nucleotide sequence: TGCGCCAGCAGCGTCAACTACGAGCAGTACTTC. As protein: CASSVNYEQYF.

This clone was found once. The chain couples TRBV4-2 to TRBJ2-7, with a possible D match to TRBD1 (7 bases). CDR1 and CDR2 (germline): LGHNA, YNFKEQ. Trimming shortened V by 0 bases and J by 6 bases, and 18 bases separated the two germline ends. This CDR3 comprises 16 residues. The CDR3 sequence is CASSQDGAGGQGEQYF. In nucleotides, the CDR3 is TGTGCCAGCAGCCAAGATGGTGCAGGGGGGCAAGGCGAGCAGTACTTC.

This clone was observed a few times. The chain employs TRBV5-1 and TRBJ2-7, with 9 nucleotides matching TRBD2. Per the germline V gene, CDR1 is SGHRS and CDR2 is YFSETQ. The V gene end was trimmed by 4 bases and the J gene end by 6 bases; junction bases not matched to a gene: 11. The CDR3 is 15 amino acids. The DNA of the CDR3 is TGCGCCAGCAGCCCGCTCGCTAGCGGGACGGGCGAGCAGTACTTC. This codes for CASSPLASGTGEQYF.

The rearrangement links TRBV27 to TRBJ2-7; 7 bases match TRBD2. V trimming: 1 base; J trimming: 2 bases; junction bases outside the gene matches: 5. The CDR3 totals 15 residues. CDR1 is MNHEY and CDR2 is SMNVEV in the germline V gene (reference sequence). Here the CDR3 DNA reads TGTGCCAGCAGTTTATTCTCTAGCGGACCCTACGAGCAGTACTTC. Amino acid sequence: CASSLFSSGPYEQYF.

This chain joins TRBV6-4 and TRBJ1-1; maybe TRBD1 (6 bases). There are 14 residues in the CDR3. Deletions cut 5 bases from V and 1 base from J, with 11 bases between. Germline CDR1 MRHNA, CDR2 SNTAGT. The CDR3 nucleotides are TGTGCCAGCAGTCGACAGGTCGGGAACACTGAAGCTTTCTTT. Its translation: CASSRQVGNTEAFF.

The CDR3: CASSPGTSKYNEQFF. The CDR3 nucleotides read TGTGCCAGCAGCCCTGGGACTTCTAAGTACAATGAGCAGTTCTTC. The gene calls are TRBV7-2 and TRBJ2-1; a possible D gene is TRBD2 (6 bases). This CDR3 is 15 amino acids long. Per germline, CDR1 SGHTA and CDR2 FQGNSA. Trimming removed 5 bases at V and 4 bases at J, with 15 bases between.

The gene calls are TRBV3-1 (or the pseudogene TRBV3-2) and TRBJ1-1, with a tentative D call TRBD1 (5 bases). This CDR3 is 17 amino acids long. The V and J ends lost 0 bases and 0 bases respectively, with 14 bases between them. Germline V gene sequence: CDR1 LGHDT, CDR2 YNNKEL (reference sequence). The CDR3: CASSQEASRAMNTEAFF. DNA for the CDR3: TGTGCCAGCAGCCAAGAAGCGAGCAGGGCCATGAACACTGAAGCTTTCTTT.

V usage is TRBV28 and J usage is TRBJ1-5; no firm D call. The germline V gene encodes CDR1 MDHEN and CDR2 SYDVKM. The V and J ends lost 2 bases and 6 bases respectively, with 8 bases between them. The CDR3 runs to 13 residues. The CDR3 sequence is CASSLSSGQPQHF. CDR3 coding DNA: TGTGCCAGCAGTTTAAGTTCGGGTCAGCCCCAGCATTTT.

This chain connects TRBV24-1 to TRBJ1-2, with D maybe TRBD1 (6 bases). Germline loops: CDR1 KGHDR, CDR2 SFDVKD. The CDR3 length is 15 residues. V shed 4 bases and J shed 3 bases, with 14 bases lying between them. The CDR3 bases are TGTGCCACCAGTGACCCGCGACAGGAGTACTATGGCTACACCTTC. Residues: CATSDPRQEYYGYTF.

This clone was seen once. The same CDR3 also results from other DNA sequences found in this sample. This chain connects TRBV7-9 to TRBJ2-2; D unresolved. CDR3 length equals 14 residues. The germline V and J ends were trimmed by 5 bases and 1 base, with 8 bases remaining between them. Germline assignment: CDR1 SEHNR and CDR2 FQNEAQ (reference sequence). CDR3 nucleotide sequence: TGTGCCAGCAGCCCCTCAGGGAACACCGGGGAGCTGTTTTTT. Translating it yields CASSPSGNTGELFF.

This chain connects TRBV29-1 to TRBJ1-4; D is unresolved. This CDR3 is built from 12 residues. Germline lookup yields CDR1 SQVTM and CDR2 ANQGSEA. V lost 5 bases, J lost 4 bases, and 8 bases lay in between. The CDR3 DNA reads as TGCAGCGTTCGAGGAAATAATGAAAAACTGTTTTTT. Translated, it gives CSVRGNNEKLFF.

The V and J genes are TRBV5-8 and TRBJ1-2, with D possibly matching TRBD1 (6 bases). CDR1 and CDR2 (germline): SGHTS, YDEGEE. Trimming took 4 bases from V and 7 from J, leaving 17 bases between them. The length of the CDR3 is 14 residues. The CDR3 nucleotides are TGTGCCAGCAGCCCCGTCGGGGGGCGGGGTGGCTACACCTTC. Its translation is CASSPVGGRGGYTF.

The J gene is TRBJ1-1, the V gene TRBV6-6; D remains ambiguous. The CDR3 loop spans 13 amino acids. Per the germline V gene, CDR1 is MNHNY and CDR2 is SVGAGI (reference sequence). Trimming left V 5 bases short and J 0 bases short, with 7 bases between. Here the CDR3 DNA reads TGTGCCAGCAGTCCCCGGGTGAACACTGAAGCTTTCTTT. The encoded protein is CASSPRVNTEAFF.

The chain is built from TRBV14 and TRBJ2-7; 8 nucleotides match TRBD1. V lost 6 bases and J lost 7; bases outside the gene matches: 8. This CDR3 is built from 13 residues. Germline CDR1 is SGHDN and CDR2 is FVKESK. The CDR3 DNA sequence: TGTGCCAGCAGTCTACAGGGGGTGAGGGAGCAGTACTTC. Translation gives CASSLQGVREQYF. Full variable domain (outside the CDR3, taken from reference TRBV14 and TRBJ2-7): EAGVTQFPSHSVIEKGQTVTLRCDPISGHDNLYWYRRVMGKEIKFLLHFVKESKQDESGMPNNRFLAERTGGTYSTLKVQPAELEDSGVYFCASSLQGVREQYFGPGTRLTVT.

The chain employs TRBV28 and TRBJ2-1; 12 positions match TRBD2. This CDR3 comprises 20 residues. Germline CDR1 reads MDHEN; CDR2 reads SYDVKM. V lost 4 bases, J lost 12 bases, and 25 bases stayed unmatched. CDR3 DNA sequence: TGTGCCAGCAGTTCCCCCGGGGTGACTAGCGGGAGTTTCCCCGGGTTACGGCAGTTCTTC. It translates to CASSSPGVTSGSFPGLRQFF.

The chain is built from TRBV4-2 and TRBJ1-5, with D unresolved. V dropped 3 bases and J dropped 4 bases, with 10 bases sitting between them. This CDR3 contains 14 residues. Germline V gives CDR1 LGHNA, CDR2 YNFKEQ. The CDR3 coding sequence is TGTGCCAGCAGCCAGCTCGACGGGAATCAGCCCCAGCATTTT. This codes for CASSQLDGNQPQHF.

The sample holds a few counts of this clone. The CDR3 loop reads CASSYSRDARVGGYTF. The CDR3 DNA follows: TGTGCCAGCAGTTACTCTAGGGATGCCAGGGTGGGTGGCTACACCTTC. This sequence joins TRBV6-6 and TRBJ1-2; D may be TRBD1 (5 bases). Germline assignment: CDR1 MNHNY and CDR2 SVGAGI (reference sequence). The CDR3 consists of 16 residues. Between the trimmed V and J ends, which lost 0 bases and 7 bases, there was a span of 18 bases.

The chain has TRBV6-8 and TRBJ1-1; D perhaps matches TRBD1 (5 bases). Germline-derived CDR1 and CDR2 are MNHGY and SAAAGT. Trimming cost V 2 bases and J 0 bases, with 16 bases left between them. CDR3 size: 17 residues. CDR3 protein: CASSYADSLVLNTEAFF. CDR3 coding DNA: TGTGCCAGCAGTTACGCTGACAGTCTCGTTCTGAACACTGAAGCTTTCTTT.

The CDR3 nucleotides read TGTGCCAGCAGTAACCAGGGGGCGGATCAGCCCCAGCATTTT. Translating gives CASSNQGADQPQHF. The gene calls are TRBV27 and TRBJ1-5; 8 bases are shared with TRBD1. Per germline, CDR1 MNHEY and CDR2 SMNVEV (reference sequence). The CDR3 loop spans 14 amino acids. V lost 5 bases to trimming and J lost 5 bases; unmatched junction nucleotides: 5.

V usage is TRBV28 and J usage is TRBJ1-6; 8 nucleotides match TRBD1. This CDR3 has 14 amino acids. Germline V gene lookup returns CDR1 MDHEN and CDR2 SYDVKM. The V gene end was trimmed by 8 bases and the J gene end by 4 bases; junction bases not matched to a gene: 4. The CDR3 coding sequence is TGTGCCAGCTATGGACAGGGATATAATTCACCCCTCCACTTT. Translation: CASYGQGYNSPLHF. Together with reference TRBV28 and TRBJ1-6, the CDR3 gives the full variable domain: DVKVTQSSRYLVKRTGEKVFLECVQDMDHENMFWYRQDPGLGLRLIYFSYDVKMKEKGDIPEGYSVSREKKERFSLILESASTNQTSMYLCASYGQGYNSPLHFGNGTRLTVT.

The chain employs TRBV5-1 and TRBJ2-2; TRBD2 agrees at 7 bases. The trim removed 2 bases at V and 3 bases at J, leaving 4 bases unmatched. CDR1 and CDR2 (germline): SGHRS, YFSETQ. The CDR3 extends over 15 amino acids. The CDR3 sequence: CASSFVGGDTGELFF. The CDR3 DNA sequence: TGCGCCAGCAGCTTTGTGGGAGGGGACACCGGGGAGCTGTTTTTT.

The chain employs TRBV3-1 (or the pseudogene TRBV3-2) and TRBJ2-2, with 7 bases lining up with TRBD1. This CDR3 is 14 amino acids long. The junction had 9 bases not matched to a gene; V was cut back by 6 bases and J by 8 bases. In germline, CDR1 is LGHDT, CDR2 YNNKEL (reference sequence). The CDR3 sequence: CASREGQEMGELFF. The DNA of the CDR3 is TGTGCCAGCAGGGAAGGACAGGAGATGGGGGAGCTGTTTTTT.